These 8 T cell receptor beta chains were all obtained from the same sample, sequenced in a study of blood T cell repertoires in COVID-19. Sequenced by immunoSEQ multiplex PCR; TCRdb stores in-frame clones only, minus some. The profile shows tens of thousands of clones, almost 80% of them singletons. The specimen sequenced was peripheral blood. Receptors were obtained from a human donor in a cohort sampled during active COVID-19.

V is TRBV20-1 and J is TRBJ2-1, with 10 positions matching TRBD2. The CDR3 runs to 15 residues. Germline V gene sequence: CDR1 DFQATT, CDR2 SNEGSKA (reference sequence). J lost 7 bases, V lost 3 bases, and 9 bases had no gene match. The CDR3 region has the DNA TGCAGTGCTAGTTCGCCTAGCGGGGGCGGGAATGAGCAGTTCTTC. The encoded protein is CSASSPSGGGNEQFF.

As for this clone: At one of its ends the junction is not consistent with the germline gene, which may arise from a read error. The rearrangement uses TRBV4-1 and TRBJ1-5, with 7 bases lining up with TRBD1. Looked up from germline, CDR1 is MGHRA and CDR2 is YSYEKL. This CDR3 contains 15 residues. CDR3 nucleotide sequence: TGCGCCAGCAGCCGAAATGACAGGGTTAATCCGCCCCAGCATTTT. Translation gives CASSRNDRVNPPQHF.

The chain has TRBV19 and TRBJ1-5; the match to TRBD1 covers 8 bases. After removal of 7 bases from V and 8 bases from J, the junction contained 10 bases not matched to a gene. The CDR3 sequence is 14 residues long. Per germline, CDR1 LNHDA and CDR2 SQIVND (reference sequence). CDR3: CASISPQGAEPQHF. In nucleotides, the CDR3 is TGTGCCAGTATCTCACCGCAGGGGGCCGAGCCCCAGCATTTT.

This chain links TRBV19 with TRBJ2-3; D remains ambiguous. The CDR3 has 13 amino acids. V was cut by 8 bases and J by 0 bases, with 9 bases left in between. Germline assignment: CDR1 LNHDA and CDR2 SQIVND (reference sequence). The chain's CDR3 is CASRWASTDTQYF. The DNA for the CDR3 is TGTGCCAGTCGGTGGGCTAGCACAGATACGCAGTATTTT.

The rearrangement uses TRBV19 and TRBJ1-2; D not resolved. The CDR3 runs to 13 residues. The germline CDR1 and CDR2 sequences are LNHDA and SQIVND (reference sequence). Deletions cut 3 bases from V and 5 bases from J, with 10 bases between. DNA of the CDR3: TGTGCCAGTAGTATCGGTCCTCAATATGGCTACACCTTC. Translating it yields CASSIGPQYGYTF.

This chain links TRBV21-1 with TRBJ1-3. TRBV21-1 is a pseudogene. The length of the CDR3 is 14 residues. The CDR3 sequence: CASSKRGFGNTIYF. For the CDR3, the DNA is TGTGCCAGCAGCAAACGGGGGTTTGGAAACACCATATATTTT.

This clone was found a few times. CDR3 bases: TGTGCCAGCAGCATCCGACAGCTCTATAATTCACCCCTCCACTTT. Its protein product is CASSIRQLYNSPLHF. J is TRBJ1-6 and V is TRBV7-8, with D possibly being TRBD1 (5 bases). Per germline, CDR1 SGHVS and CDR2 FQNEAQ. The germline V and J ends were trimmed by 5 bases and 3 bases, with 11 bases remaining between them. This CDR3 is built from 15 residues.

This rearrangement joins TRBV5-6 to TRBJ1-5; TRBD1 might be the D (5 bases). In germline, CDR1 is SGHDT, CDR2 YYEEEE. Trimming left V 4 bases short and J 7 bases short, with 24 bases between. CDR3 size: 17 residues. The CDR3: CASSLAGAGGAKQPQHF. CDR3 sequence (DNA): TGTGCCAGCAGCCTTGCTGGGGCCGGTGGGGCAAAGCAGCCCCAGCATTTT.